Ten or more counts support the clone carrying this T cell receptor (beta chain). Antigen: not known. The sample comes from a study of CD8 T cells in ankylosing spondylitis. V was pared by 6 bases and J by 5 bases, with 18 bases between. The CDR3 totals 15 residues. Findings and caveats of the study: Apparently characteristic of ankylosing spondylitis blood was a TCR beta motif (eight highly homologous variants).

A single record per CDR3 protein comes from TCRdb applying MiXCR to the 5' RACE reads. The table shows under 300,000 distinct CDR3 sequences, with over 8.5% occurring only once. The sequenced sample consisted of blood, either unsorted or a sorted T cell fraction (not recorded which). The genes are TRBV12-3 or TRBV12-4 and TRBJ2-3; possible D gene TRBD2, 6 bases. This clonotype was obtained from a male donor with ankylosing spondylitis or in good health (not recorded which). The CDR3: CASSPTTFGRDTQYF. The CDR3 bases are TGTGCCAGCAGCCCCACTACCTTCGGGAGAGATACGCAGTATTTT.